Below are 29 T cell receptor beta chains sequenced from a single sample in a study of cytomegalovirus exposure and HLA in healthy donors. TCRdb's table, derived via immunoSEQ multiplex PCR, lists solely in-frame clones and lacks some. The table includes about 140,000 clones, over 80% detected once. The material sequenced was PBMCs. These receptors were collected from a man between 18 and 29 years old in good health and CMV-seropositive.

The gene calls are TRBV11-2 and TRBJ1-1; the D is unclear. V lost 0 bases and J lost 4, with 15 bases in between. Germline values: CDR1 SGHAT, CDR2 FQNNGV. The CDR3 runs 16 residues. CDR3 DNA: TGTGCCAGCAGCTTAGAACCCCCGTCGGTGAGCACTGAAGCTTTCTTT. This sequence encodes CASSLEPPSVSTEAFF.

The chain combines TRBV2 with TRBJ1-2; 7 positions match TRBD1. CDR1 is SNHLY, CDR2 FYNNEI, per germline. The CDR3 runs 15 residues. V gave up 5 bases and J gave up 4 bases; unmatched junction bases: 10. The CDR3 DNA reads as TGTGCCAGCAGTCGGGACAGCTCTTACTCCTATGGCTACACCTTC. Translating it yields CASSRDSSYSYGYTF.

This chain links TRBV9 with TRBJ2-7; tentatively, D is TRBD1 (6 bases). V was shortened by 0 bases and J by 2 bases, with 9 bases between the two germline ends. Germline loops: CDR1 SGDLS, CDR2 YYNGEE. The CDR3 covers 14 residues. CDR3 residues: CASSVEPGAYEQYF. DNA of the CDR3: TGTGCCAGCAGCGTAGAACCAGGGGCCTACGAGCAGTACTTC.

The rearrangement uses TRBV7-9 and TRBJ1-1, with D possibly being TRBD1 (5 bases). Trimming shortened V by 3 bases and J by 10 bases, and 12 bases separated the two germline ends. CDR3 length equals 12 residues. Looked up from germline, CDR1 is SEHNR and CDR2 is FQNEAQ (reference sequence). This CDR3 is CASSLSDRSAFF. The CDR3 nucleotides are TGTGCCAGCAGCTTGTCCGACAGATCAGCTTTCTTT.

The rearrangement links TRBV19 to TRBJ1-1; D remains unclear. V was clipped by 3 bases and J by 3 bases, with 23 bases between them. The CDR3 has 18 residues. Germline CDR1 is LNHDA and CDR2 is SQIVND (reference sequence). DNA for the CDR3: TGTGCCAGTAGTATCCGAACGAGGTGGCAAAATCGGGACACTGAAGCTTTCTTT. Translating gives CASSIRTRWQNRDTEAFF.

V gene TRBV5-4 combines with J gene TRBJ2-7; TRBD1 aligns across 8 bases. The CDR3 is 15 amino acids. Germline V CDR1 and CDR2: SGHNT, YYREEE (reference sequence). V was clipped by 2 bases and J by 5 bases; unmatched bases: 9. In DNA form, the CDR3 reads TGTGCCAGCAGCTTAACCCCCAGGGGGCTGGACGAGCAGTACTTC. It is translated as CASSLTPRGLDEQYF.

V usage is TRBV27 and J usage is TRBJ2-1, with 7 bases fitting TRBD1. Germline CDR1 and CDR2: MNHEY and SMNVEV (reference sequence). J lost 3 bases, V lost 4 bases, and 6 bases had no gene match. This CDR3 contains 15 residues. In DNA, the CDR3 is TGTGCCAGCAGTTCCCCCAGACAGGGCTACAATGAGCAGTTCTTC. Translated: CASSSPRQGYNEQFF.

The CDR3 reads CASTRTSPPDTQYF. DNA for the CDR3: TGTGCCAGTACCCGGACTAGCCCGCCAGATACGCAGTATTTT. The chain carries TRBV19 and TRBJ2-3, with TRBD2 matching 8 bases. The CDR3 sequence is 14 residues long. Unmatched junction bases numbered 7, after V lost 7 bases and J lost 4 bases. The germline V gene has CDR1 LNHDA and CDR2 SQIVND (reference sequence).

V gene TRBV5-1 combines with J gene TRBJ2-1, with a tentative D call TRBD1 (5 bases). The CDR3 has 12 residues. Trimming left V 4 bases short and J 3 bases short, with 5 bases between. Germline V gene lookup returns CDR1 SGHRS and CDR2 YFSETQ. CDR3 region: CASSDSYNEQFF. The CDR3 DNA is TGCGCCAGCAGCGACAGCTACAATGAGCAGTTCTTC.

V is TRBV30 and J is TRBJ1-6; D may be TRBD1 (5 bases). Germline V gives CDR1 GTSNPN, CDR2 SVGIG (reference sequence). The CDR3 sequence is 14 residues long. V lost 3 bases, J lost 14 bases, and 20 bases lay in between. CDR3 in amino acids: CAWRGSRGFFALHF. DNA for the CDR3: TGTGCCTGGAGGGGAAGTAGGGGATTTTTCGCCCTCCACTTT.

The chain has TRBV5-6 and TRBJ2-5; 8 nucleotides agree with TRBD1. The CDR3 is 14 residues long. Germline V lookup: CDR1 SGHDT, CDR2 YYEEEE. V lost 4 bases, J lost 5 bases, and 7 bases stayed unmatched. CDR3 loop: CASSTGQGRETQYF. CDR3 nucleotide sequence: TGTGCCAGCAGCACAGGACAGGGTCGGGAGACCCAGTACTTC.

As regards this clone: A junction end diverges from the germline sequence, so it may reflect a read error. The chain is built from TRBV5-1 and TRBJ2-7, with TRBD2 matching 7 bases. CDR3 size: 17 residues. Germline loops: CDR1 SGHRS, CDR2 YFSETQ. DNA for the CDR3: TGCGCCAGCAGATTGGGCCCAGGAGGGAGGGGATCCTACGAGCAGTACTTC. This encodes CASRLGPGGRGSYEQYF.

V gene TRBV9 combines with J gene TRBJ1-1; D gene ambiguous. Germline CDR1 reads SGDLS; CDR2 reads YYNGEE. CDR3 length equals 12 residues. Trimming shortened V by 4 bases and J by 5 bases, and 9 bases separated the two germline ends. The CDR3 sequence: CASSFPTTEAFF. The CDR3 coding sequence is TGTGCCAGCAGCTTCCCAACAACTGAAGCTTTCTTT.

The rearrangement links TRBV5-1 to TRBJ1-1; TRBD1 matches at 12 bases. The V gene's germline CDR1 is SGHRS and CDR2 YFSETQ. The V gene end was trimmed by 7 bases and the J gene end by 4 bases; junction bases not matched to a gene: 20. The CDR3 runs to 19 residues. The CDR3 is CASRRVGRGTGGNGTEAFF. The CDR3 DNA is TGCGCCAGCCGACGAGTCGGTAGGGGGACAGGGGGCAATGGCACTGAAGCTTTCTTT.

This clone has only a few counts. The gene calls are TRBV2 and TRBJ1-6; D may be TRBD1 (6 bases). The CDR3 totals 18 residues. In germline, CDR1 is SNHLY, CDR2 FYNNEI. Trimming cost V 3 bases and J 0 bases, with 15 bases left between them. The CDR3 here is CASSERGSISSYNSPLHF. Written as DNA, the CDR3 is TGTGCCAGCAGTGAGAGGGGGTCTATTAGCTCCTATAATTCACCCCTCCACTTT.

The chain employs TRBV18 and TRBJ2-6, with TRBD1 identical over 7 bases. CDR1 is KGHSH, CDR2 LQKENI, per germline. The CDR3 loop spans 15 amino acids. V shed 5 bases, J shed 7 bases, and the junction held 8 bases outside the gene matches. The CDR3 DNA reads TGTGCCAGCTCATCAACAGGGGCTTCAGCCAACGTCCTGACTTTC. Translating gives CASSSTGASANVLTF.

This sequence joins TRBV25-1 and TRBJ1-2; D remains unclear. Trimming cost V 1 base and J 4 bases, with 7 bases left between them. The germline V gene has CDR1 MGHDK and CDR2 SYGVNS. The CDR3 consists of 13 residues. The CDR3: CASSESGLYGYTF. The CDR3 DNA sequence: TGTGCCAGCAGTGAATCGGGTCTCTATGGCTACACCTTC.

The chain recombines TRBV5-1 with TRBJ2-3; 8 nucleotides align to TRBD1. J lost 3 bases, V lost 4 bases, and 4 bases had no gene match. Germline loops: CDR1 SGHRS, CDR2 YFSETQ. The CDR3 sequence is 14 residues long. The CDR3 coding sequence is TGCGCCAGCAGCCAAACAGGGGGAACAGATACGCAGTATTTT. Protein product: CASSQTGGTDTQYF.

This sequence joins TRBV7-2 and TRBJ2-7, with 10 bases lining up with TRBD1. Trimming at V came to 3 bases and at J to 4 bases, leaving 9 bases not matched to a gene. The CDR3 sequence is 16 residues long. The germline gives CDR1 SGHTA, CDR2 FQGNSA. The DNA for the CDR3 is TGTGCCAGCAGCTTGGATTCCGGGACAGGGGTTTACGAGCAGTACTTC. Translating gives CASSLDSGTGVYEQYF.

The rearrangement joins TRBV9 to TRBJ2-6, with 11 bases identical to TRBD1. V shed 0 bases, J shed 0 bases, and the junction held 8 bases outside the gene matches. The CDR3 is made up of 20 amino acids. Germline V gene data show CDR1 as SGDLS and CDR2 as YYNGEE. CDR3 in amino acids: CASSVEGTGGSFSGANVLTF. CDR3 DNA: TGTGCCAGCAGCGTAGAAGGGACAGGGGGTTCCTTCTCTGGGGCCAACGTCCTGACTTTC. Full variable domain (remainder filled in from reference TRBV9 and TRBJ2-6): DSGVTQTPKHLITATGQRVTLRCSPRSGDLSVYWYQQSLDQGLQFLIQYYNGEERAKGNILERFSAQQFPDLHSELNLSSLELGDSALYFCASSVEGTGGSFSGANVLTFGAGSRLTVL.

The V gene is TRBV19, the J gene TRBJ1-1; D remains unclear. Germline CDR1 is LNHDA and CDR2 is SQIVND (reference sequence). V lost 3 bases to trimming and J lost 8 bases, with 13 bases between them. The CDR3 has 13 amino acids. CDR3 protein: CASSIGRRGEAFF. The CDR3 region has the DNA TGTGCCAGTAGTATTGGCCGGCGCGGAGAAGCTTTCTTT.

The V call is TRBV14, the J call TRBJ1-1; no clear D. The ends were cut back, 0 bases at V and 0 bases at J, with 8 bases in the middle. The CDR3 loop spans 15 amino acids. The germline V gene has CDR1 SGHDN and CDR2 FVKESK. CDR3 amino acids: CASSQDVAVNTEAFF. The CDR3 coding sequence is TGTGCCAGCAGCCAAGACGTGGCGGTGAACACTGAAGCTTTCTTT.

This chain connects TRBV19 to TRBJ1-5; D ambiguous. V lost 5 bases, J lost 0 bases, and 14 bases lay in between. Germline V lookup: CDR1 LNHDA, CDR2 SQIVND (reference sequence). The length of the CDR3 is 16 residues. The CDR3 sequence: CASSVEGFPSNQPQHF. CDR3 DNA sequence: TGTGCCAGTAGTGTGGAGGGATTCCCTAGCAATCAGCCCCAGCATTTT.

V and J are TRBV5-1 and TRBJ2-1; 10 nucleotides align to TRBD1. CDR1 and CDR2 (germline): SGHRS, YFSETQ. The CDR3 is 15 residues long. V lost 3 bases and J lost 9; bases outside the gene matches: 9. Here the CDR3 reads CASSSSGTGVSEQFF. The DNA of the CDR3 is TGCGCCAGCAGCTCGTCCGGGACAGGGGTCAGTGAGCAGTTCTTC.

The V gene is TRBV4-1, the J gene TRBJ2-7; TRBD1 matches at 8 bases. Germline CDR1 MGHRA, CDR2 YSYEKL. CDR3 length equals 15 residues. Losses at the gene ends were 4 bases for V and 2 bases for J; bases not matched to a gene: 7. The CDR3 loop is CASSPWTGKAYEQYF. CDR3 bases: TGCGCCAGCAGCCCGTGGACAGGGAAGGCCTACGAGCAGTACTTC.

This chain links TRBV6-6 with TRBJ1-6; a weak D match, TRBD1 (5 bases). The CDR3 is 16 residues long. The V end lost 6 bases, the J end lost 10 bases, and 22 bases lay between the germline ends. The germline V gene has CDR1 MNHNY and CDR2 SVGAGI (reference sequence). The CDR3 sequence is CASSKIDTGRDSPLHF. Here the CDR3 DNA reads TGTGCCAGCAGCAAAATTGACACAGGTCGAGACTCACCCCTCCACTTT.

In DNA form, the CDR3 reads TGCAGCGTTGATCAGTTTAACTATGGCTACACCTTC. This gives the protein CSVDQFNYGYTF. J is TRBJ1-2 and V is TRBV29-1; D remains unclear. Germline V gene sequence: CDR1 SQVTM, CDR2 ANQGSEA. The CDR3 extends over 12 amino acids. Trimming shortened V by 3 bases and J by 1 base, and 6 bases separated the two germline ends.

The V call is TRBV5-1, the J call TRBJ1-2; 10 bases align to TRBD1. The ends lost 2 bases at V and 4 bases at J; junction bases unmatched: 5. This CDR3 is built from 15 residues. The V gene's germline CDR1 is SGHRS and CDR2 YFSETQ. The CDR3 nucleotides read TGCGCCAGCAGCTTACTGACAGGGGGCAGCTATGGCTACACCTTC. Protein sequence: CASSLLTGGSYGYTF.

The V and J genes are TRBV5-1 and TRBJ2-7; 10 bases fit TRBD2. CDR3 size: 16 residues. J was trimmed by 2 bases and V by 3 bases; bases with no gene match: 8. In germline, CDR1 is SGHRS, CDR2 YFSETQ. The CDR3 spells CASSSGKAGGPYEQYF. The CDR3 bases are TGCGCCAGCAGCTCCGGTAAAGCGGGAGGGCCCTACGAGCAGTACTTC.